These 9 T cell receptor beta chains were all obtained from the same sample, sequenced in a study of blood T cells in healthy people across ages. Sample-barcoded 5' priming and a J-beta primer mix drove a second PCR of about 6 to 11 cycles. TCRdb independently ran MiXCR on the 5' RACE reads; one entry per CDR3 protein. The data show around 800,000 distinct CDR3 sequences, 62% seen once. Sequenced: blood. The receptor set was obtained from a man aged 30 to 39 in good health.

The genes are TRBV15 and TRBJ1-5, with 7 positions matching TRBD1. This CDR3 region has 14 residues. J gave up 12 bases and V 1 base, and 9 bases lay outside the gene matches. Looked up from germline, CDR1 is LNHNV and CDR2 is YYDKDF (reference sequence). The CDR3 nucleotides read TGTGCCACCAGCAGAGCGGGTCCGGACAGGAACCAGCATTTT. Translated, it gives CATSRAGPDRNQHF.

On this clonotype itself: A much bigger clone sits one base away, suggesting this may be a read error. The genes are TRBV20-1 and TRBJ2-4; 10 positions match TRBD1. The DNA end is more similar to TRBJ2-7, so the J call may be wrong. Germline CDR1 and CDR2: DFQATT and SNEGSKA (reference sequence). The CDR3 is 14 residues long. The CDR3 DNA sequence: TGCAGTGCTAGGGACGGGACAGGGGCCTACGAGCAGTACTTC. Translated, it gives CSARDGTGAYEQYF.

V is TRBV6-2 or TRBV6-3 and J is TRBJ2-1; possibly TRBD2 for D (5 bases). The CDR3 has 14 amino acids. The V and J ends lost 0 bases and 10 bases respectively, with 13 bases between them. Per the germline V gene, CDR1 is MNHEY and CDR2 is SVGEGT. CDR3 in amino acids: CASSYSDYLREQFF. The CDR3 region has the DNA TGTGCCAGCAGTTACTCCGACTACCTTCGGGAGCAGTTCTTC.

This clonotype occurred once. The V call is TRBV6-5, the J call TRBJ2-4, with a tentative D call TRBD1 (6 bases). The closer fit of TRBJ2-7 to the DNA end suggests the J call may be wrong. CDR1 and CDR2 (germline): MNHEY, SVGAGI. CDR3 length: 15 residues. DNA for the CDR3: TGTGCCAGCCGAGGGGGTGGAGAGCCCCCCTACGAGCAGTACTTC. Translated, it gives CASRGGGEPPYEQYF.

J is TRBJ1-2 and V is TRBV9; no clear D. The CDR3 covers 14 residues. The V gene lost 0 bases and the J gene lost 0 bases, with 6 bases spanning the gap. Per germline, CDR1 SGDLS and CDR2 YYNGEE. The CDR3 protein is CASSVVATNYGYTF. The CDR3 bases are TGTGCCAGCAGCGTAGTGGCAACTAACTATGGCTACACCTTC.

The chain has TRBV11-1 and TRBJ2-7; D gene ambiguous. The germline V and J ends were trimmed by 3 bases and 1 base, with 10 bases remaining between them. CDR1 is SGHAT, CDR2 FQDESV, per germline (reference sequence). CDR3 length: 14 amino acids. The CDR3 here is CASSLARESYEQYF. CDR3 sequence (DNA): TGTGCCAGCAGCTTGGCCCGTGAATCCTACGAGCAGTACTTC.

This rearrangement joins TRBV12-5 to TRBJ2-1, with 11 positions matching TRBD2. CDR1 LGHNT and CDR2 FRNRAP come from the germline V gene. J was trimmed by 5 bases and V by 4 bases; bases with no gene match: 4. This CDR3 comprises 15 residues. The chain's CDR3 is CASGWGTSGDNEQFF. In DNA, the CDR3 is TGTGCTAGTGGTTGGGGGACTAGCGGAGACAATGAGCAGTTCTTC.

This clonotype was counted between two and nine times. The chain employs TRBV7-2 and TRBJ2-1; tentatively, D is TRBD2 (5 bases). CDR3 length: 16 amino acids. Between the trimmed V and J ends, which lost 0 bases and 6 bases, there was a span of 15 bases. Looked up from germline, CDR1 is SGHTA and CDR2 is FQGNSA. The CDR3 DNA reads TGTGCCAGCAGCTTAGCGCCTCGGACTTTGGGCAATGAGCAGTTCTTC. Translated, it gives CASSLAPRTLGNEQFF.

This CDR3 is CASSKPRGPASYEQYF. As DNA, the CDR3 is TGTGCCAGCAGCAAACCCCGGGGGCCCGCCTCCTACGAGCAGTACTTC. The J gene is TRBJ2-7, the V gene TRBV21-1; TRBD1 is taken as the D call from the table, unchecked against the DNA. TRBV21-1 is given as a pseudogene. This CDR3 comprises 16 residues.